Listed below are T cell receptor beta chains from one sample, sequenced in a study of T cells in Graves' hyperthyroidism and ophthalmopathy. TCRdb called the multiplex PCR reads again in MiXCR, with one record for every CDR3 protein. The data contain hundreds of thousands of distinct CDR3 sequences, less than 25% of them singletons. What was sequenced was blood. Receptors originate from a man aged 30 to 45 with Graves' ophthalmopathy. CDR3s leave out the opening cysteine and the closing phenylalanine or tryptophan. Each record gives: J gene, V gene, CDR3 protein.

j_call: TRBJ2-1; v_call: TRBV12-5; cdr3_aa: ASALSGHNEQF
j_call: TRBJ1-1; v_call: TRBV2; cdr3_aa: ASSLGGAGGWTEAF
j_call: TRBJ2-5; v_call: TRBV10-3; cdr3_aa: ASQGGGQGRIRSETQY
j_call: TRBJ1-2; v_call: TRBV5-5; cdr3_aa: ASSLGGGWNYGYT
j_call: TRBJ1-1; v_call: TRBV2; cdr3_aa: ASTSTGVHTEAF
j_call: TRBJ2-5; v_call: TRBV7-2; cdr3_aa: ASSTTTTQSLETQY
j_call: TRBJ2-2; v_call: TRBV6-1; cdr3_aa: ASSDPSVTNTGELF
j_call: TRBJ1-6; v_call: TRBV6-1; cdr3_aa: ASRQGQGGSPLH
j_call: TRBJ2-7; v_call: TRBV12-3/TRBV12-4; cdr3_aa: ASSRGGRGYEQY
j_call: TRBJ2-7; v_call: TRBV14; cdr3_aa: ASSQVANRVYEQY
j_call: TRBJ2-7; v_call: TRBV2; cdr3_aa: ASTGRDRPYEQY
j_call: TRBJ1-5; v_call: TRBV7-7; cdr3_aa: ASSLGPYQPQH
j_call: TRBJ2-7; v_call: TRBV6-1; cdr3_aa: ASSTGTKSYEQY
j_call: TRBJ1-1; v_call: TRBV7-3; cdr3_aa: ASSAQGVTEAF
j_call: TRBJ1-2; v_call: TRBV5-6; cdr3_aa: ASSSLRQGGMRT
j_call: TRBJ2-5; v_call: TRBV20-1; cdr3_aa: SGIKEGAETQY
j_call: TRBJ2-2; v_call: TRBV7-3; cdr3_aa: ASSPPRKNTGELF
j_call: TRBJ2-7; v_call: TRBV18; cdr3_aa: ASSPPMGLVSYEQY
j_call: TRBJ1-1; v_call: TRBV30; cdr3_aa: ALNRVATEAF
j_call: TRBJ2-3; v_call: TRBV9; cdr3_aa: ASSVGQATGRTNTQY
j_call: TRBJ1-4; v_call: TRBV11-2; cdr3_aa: ASSLAPMKLF
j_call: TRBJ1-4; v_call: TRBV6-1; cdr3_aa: ASSLWPTRATNEKLF
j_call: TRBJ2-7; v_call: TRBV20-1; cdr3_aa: SATRTGSSYEQY
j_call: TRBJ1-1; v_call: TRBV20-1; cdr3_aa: SARTGGAWTEAF
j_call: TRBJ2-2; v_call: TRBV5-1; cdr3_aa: ASSVALAPGELF
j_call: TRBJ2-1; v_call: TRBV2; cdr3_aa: AIDAGEDNEQF
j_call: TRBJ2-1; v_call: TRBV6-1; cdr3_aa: ASRRPGLGNNEQF
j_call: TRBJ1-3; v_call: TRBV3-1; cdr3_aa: ASSRKSQTGETSGNTIY
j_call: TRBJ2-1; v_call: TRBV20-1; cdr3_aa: SGSGGSYNEQF
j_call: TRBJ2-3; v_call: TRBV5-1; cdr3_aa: ASSLAVTQY
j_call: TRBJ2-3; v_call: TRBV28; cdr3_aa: ASSSELAGGLSTDTQY
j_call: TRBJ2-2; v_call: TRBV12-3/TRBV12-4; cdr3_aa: ASTLKGGSNTGELF
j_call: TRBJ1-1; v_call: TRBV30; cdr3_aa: AWTLQGGTEAF
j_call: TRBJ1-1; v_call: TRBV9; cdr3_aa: ASSVGEGVNTEAF
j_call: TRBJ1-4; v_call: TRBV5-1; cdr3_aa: ASSLWSEGAGEKLF
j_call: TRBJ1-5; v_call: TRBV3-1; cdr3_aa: ASSGQHNQPQH
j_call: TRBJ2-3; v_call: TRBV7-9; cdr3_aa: ASSYREGTSTQY
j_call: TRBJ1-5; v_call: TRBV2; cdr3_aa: ASAQGEGNQPQH
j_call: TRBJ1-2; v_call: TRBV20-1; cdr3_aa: SASLPQRTYGYT
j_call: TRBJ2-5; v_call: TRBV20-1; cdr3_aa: SARGLPRTSGIRETQY
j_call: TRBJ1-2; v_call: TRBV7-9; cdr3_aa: ASSPSGALGYT
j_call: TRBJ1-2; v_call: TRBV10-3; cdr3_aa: AIREGLGYGYT
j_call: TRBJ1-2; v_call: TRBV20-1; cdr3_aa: SARGQAGGPDGYT
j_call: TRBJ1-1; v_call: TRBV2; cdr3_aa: ASTYTLGLEAF
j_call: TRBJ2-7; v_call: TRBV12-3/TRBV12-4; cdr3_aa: ARRTWEGSYEQY
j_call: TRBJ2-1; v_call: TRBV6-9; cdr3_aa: ASSYGTSYNEQF
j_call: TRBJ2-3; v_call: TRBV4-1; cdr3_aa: ASSLLLAGEIDTQY
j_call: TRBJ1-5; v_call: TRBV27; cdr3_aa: ASSKLGTPIRNQPQH
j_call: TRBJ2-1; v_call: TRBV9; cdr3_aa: ASSGAGGGDEQF
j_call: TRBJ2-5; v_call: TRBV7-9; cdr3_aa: ASSSLPEDAGSPQY
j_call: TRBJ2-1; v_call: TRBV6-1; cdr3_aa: ASGPEQF
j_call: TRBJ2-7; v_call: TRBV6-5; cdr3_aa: ASSYSHARTGSYEQY
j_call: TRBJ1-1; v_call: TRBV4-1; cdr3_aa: ASSRQSSGTGANLNTEAF
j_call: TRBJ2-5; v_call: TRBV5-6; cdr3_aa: ASSSPGTSGEETQY
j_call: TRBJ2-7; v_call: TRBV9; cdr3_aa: ASSVGPVGAAYEQY
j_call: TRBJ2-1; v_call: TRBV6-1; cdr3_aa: ASDLDNEQF
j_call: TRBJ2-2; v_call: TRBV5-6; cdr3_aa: ASSFSGGPWRSGELF